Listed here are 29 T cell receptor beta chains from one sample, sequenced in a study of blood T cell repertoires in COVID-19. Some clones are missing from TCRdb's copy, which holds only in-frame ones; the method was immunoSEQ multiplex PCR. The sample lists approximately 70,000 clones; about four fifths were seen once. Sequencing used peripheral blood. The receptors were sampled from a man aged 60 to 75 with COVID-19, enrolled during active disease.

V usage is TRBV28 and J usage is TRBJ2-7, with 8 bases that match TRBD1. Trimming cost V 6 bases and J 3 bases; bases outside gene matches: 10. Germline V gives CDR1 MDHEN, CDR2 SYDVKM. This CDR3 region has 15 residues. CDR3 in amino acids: CASRPSSGTGYEQYF. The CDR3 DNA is TGTGCCAGCAGGCCCTCATCCGGGACAGGCTACGAGCAGTACTTC.

In DNA, the CDR3 is TGTGCCAGCAGAAGTGGGGGGGGCTCCGATACGCAGTATTTT. Translating it yields CASRSGGGSDTQYF. The chain uses TRBV6-5 and TRBJ2-3, with D possibly matching TRBD2 (7 bases). The CDR3 totals 14 residues. Germline V gene sequence: CDR1 MNHEY, CDR2 SVGAGI. Trimming removed 6 bases from V and 6 bases from J, with 16 bases in between.

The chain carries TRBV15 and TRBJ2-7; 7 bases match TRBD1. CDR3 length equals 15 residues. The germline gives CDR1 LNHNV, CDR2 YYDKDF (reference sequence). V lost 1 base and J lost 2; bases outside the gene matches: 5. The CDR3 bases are TGTGCCACCAGCAGAGGCCTCGGGACAGCCTACGAGCAGTACTTC. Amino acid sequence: CATSRGLGTAYEQYF.

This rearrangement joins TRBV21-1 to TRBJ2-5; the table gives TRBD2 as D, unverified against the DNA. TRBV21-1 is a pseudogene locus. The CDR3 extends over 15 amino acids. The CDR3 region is CASSKASGRCQTQYF. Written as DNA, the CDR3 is TGTGCCAGCAGCAAAGCTAGCGGCAGATGTCAAACCCAGTACTTC.

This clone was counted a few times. This CDR3 is CATSRPFVGVSGGYTF. CDR3 bases: TGTGCCACCAGCAGACCCTTCGTGGGTGTATCAGGAGGCTACACCTTC. The chain uses TRBV15 and TRBJ1-2; D gene uncertain. This CDR3 comprises 16 residues. The germline gives CDR1 LNHNV, CDR2 YYDKDF (reference sequence). V was shortened by 2 bases and J by 8 bases, with 21 bases between the two germline ends.

The CDR3 here is CASSSLPRGEQYF. CDR3 in DNA: TGTGCCAGCAGTTCCCTTCCCAGGGGCGAGCAGTACTTC. This chain connects TRBV6-5 to TRBJ2-7, with a weak D call TRBD1 (6 bases). V lost 4 bases and J lost 6, with 13 bases in between. Germline V lookup: CDR1 MNHEY, CDR2 SVGAGI. The CDR3 consists of 13 residues.

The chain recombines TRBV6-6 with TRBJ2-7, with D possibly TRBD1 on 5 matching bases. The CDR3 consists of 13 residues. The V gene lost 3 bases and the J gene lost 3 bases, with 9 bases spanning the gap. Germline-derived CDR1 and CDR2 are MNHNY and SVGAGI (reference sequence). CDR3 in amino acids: CASSYWQGYEQYF. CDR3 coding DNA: TGTGCCAGCAGTTATTGGCAGGGCTACGAGCAGTACTTC.

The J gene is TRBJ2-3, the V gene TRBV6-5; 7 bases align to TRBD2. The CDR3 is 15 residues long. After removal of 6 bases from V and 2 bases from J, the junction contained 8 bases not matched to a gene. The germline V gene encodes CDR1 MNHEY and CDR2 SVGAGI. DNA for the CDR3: TGTGCCAGCAGGACAGCGGGGAAAGACACAGATACGCAGTATTTT. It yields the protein CASRTAGKDTDTQYF.

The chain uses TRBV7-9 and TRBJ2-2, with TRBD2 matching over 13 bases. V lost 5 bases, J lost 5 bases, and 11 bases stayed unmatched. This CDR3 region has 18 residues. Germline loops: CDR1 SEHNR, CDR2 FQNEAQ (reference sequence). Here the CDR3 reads CASSPRSRTSGGTGELFF. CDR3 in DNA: TGTGCCAGCAGCCCACGATCCCGGACTAGCGGGGGAACCGGGGAGCTGTTTTTT.

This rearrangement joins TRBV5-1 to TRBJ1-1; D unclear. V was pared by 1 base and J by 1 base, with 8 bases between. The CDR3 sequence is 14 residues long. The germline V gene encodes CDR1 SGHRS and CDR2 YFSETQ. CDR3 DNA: TGCGCCAGCAGCTTGAGGCAGGCGAACACTGAAGCTTTCTTT. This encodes CASSLRQANTEAFF.

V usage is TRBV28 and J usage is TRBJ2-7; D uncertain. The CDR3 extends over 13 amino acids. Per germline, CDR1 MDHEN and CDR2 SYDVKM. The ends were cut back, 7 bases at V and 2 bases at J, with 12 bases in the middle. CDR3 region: CASNPPGTYEQYF. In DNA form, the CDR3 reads TGTGCCAGCAATCCCCCAGGTACCTACGAGCAGTACTTC.

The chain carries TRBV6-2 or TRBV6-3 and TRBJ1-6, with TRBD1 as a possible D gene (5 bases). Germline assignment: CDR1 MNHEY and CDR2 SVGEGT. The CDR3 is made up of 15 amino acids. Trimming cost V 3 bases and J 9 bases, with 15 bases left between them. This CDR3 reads CASSYVGGEGSPLHF. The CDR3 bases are TGTGCCAGCAGTTATGTCGGAGGGGAGGGTTCACCCCTCCACTTT.

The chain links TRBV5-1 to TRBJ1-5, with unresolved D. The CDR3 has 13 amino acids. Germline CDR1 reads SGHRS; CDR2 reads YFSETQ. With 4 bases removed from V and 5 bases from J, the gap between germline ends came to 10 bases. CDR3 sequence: CASSPEMDQPQHF. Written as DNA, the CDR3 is TGCGCCAGCAGCCCAGAAATGGATCAGCCCCAGCATTTT.

This chain's CDR3 is CASSLGTLRAPLHF. DNA of the CDR3: TGCGCCAGCAGCCTCGGGACACTCCGGGCACCCCTCCACTTT. The chain recombines TRBV5-1 with TRBJ1-6, with D maybe TRBD1 (6 bases). Germline V lookup: CDR1 SGHRS, CDR2 YFSETQ. The V gene lost 4 bases and the J gene lost 11 bases, with 16 bases spanning the gap. This CDR3 is built from 14 residues.

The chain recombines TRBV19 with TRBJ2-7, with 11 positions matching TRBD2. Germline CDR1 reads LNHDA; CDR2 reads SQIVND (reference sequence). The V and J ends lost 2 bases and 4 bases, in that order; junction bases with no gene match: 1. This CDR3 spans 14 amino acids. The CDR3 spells CASSITSGSYEQYF. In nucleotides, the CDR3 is TGTGCCAGTAGTATAACTAGCGGGAGTTACGAGCAGTACTTC.

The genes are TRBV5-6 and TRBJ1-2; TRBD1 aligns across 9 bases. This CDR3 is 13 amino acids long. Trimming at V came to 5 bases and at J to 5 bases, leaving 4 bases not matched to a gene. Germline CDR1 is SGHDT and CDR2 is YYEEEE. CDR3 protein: CASRGTGPYGYTF. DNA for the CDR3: TGTGCCAGCAGGGGGACAGGGCCATATGGCTACACCTTC.

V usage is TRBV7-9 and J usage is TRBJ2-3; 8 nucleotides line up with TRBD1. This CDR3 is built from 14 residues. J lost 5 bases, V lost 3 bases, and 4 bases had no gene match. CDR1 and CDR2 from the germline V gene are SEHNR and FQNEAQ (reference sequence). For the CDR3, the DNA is TGTGCCAGCAGCTTCCCAGGGGGCCGAGATACGCAGTATTTT. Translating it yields CASSFPGGRDTQYF.

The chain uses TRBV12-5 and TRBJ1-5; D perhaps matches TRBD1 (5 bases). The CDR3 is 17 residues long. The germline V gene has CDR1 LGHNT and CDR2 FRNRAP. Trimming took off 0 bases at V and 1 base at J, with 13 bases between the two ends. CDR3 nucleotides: TGTGCTAGTGGTTTGGTATTTGGAGGGACGAGCAATCAGCCCCAGCATTTT. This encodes CASGLVFGGTSNQPQHF.

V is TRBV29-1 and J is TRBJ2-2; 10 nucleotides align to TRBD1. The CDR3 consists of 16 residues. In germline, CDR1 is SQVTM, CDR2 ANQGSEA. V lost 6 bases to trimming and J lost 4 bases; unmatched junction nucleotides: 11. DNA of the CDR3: TGCAGCGTGCCCCTCGGGACAGGGGTAACCACCGGGGAGCTGTTTTTT. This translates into CSVPLGTGVTTGELFF.

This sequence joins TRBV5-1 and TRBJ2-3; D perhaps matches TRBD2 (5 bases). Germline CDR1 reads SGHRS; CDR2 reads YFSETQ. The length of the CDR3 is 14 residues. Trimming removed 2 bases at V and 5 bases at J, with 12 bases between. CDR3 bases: TGCGCCAGCAGCTTCGAGGGAGAGGGAGATACGCAGTATTTT. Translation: CASSFEGEGDTQYF.

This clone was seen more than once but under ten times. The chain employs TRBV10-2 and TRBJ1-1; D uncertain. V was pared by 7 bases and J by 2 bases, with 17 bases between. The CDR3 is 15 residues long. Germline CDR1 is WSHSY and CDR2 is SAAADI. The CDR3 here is CASNEAGEGNTEAFF. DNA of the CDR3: TGCGCCAGCAATGAAGCGGGAGAGGGTAACACTGAAGCTTTCTTT.

The CDR3 nucleotides are TGTGCCACTCGAACAGGGGAAGGGCAGCCCCAGCATTTT. Translating it yields CATRTGEGQPQHF. V gene TRBV2 combines with J gene TRBJ1-5; 7 bases fit TRBD1. V shed 10 bases, J shed 7 bases, and the junction held 10 bases outside the gene matches. This CDR3 is built from 13 residues. Germline V gives CDR1 SNHLY, CDR2 FYNNEI.

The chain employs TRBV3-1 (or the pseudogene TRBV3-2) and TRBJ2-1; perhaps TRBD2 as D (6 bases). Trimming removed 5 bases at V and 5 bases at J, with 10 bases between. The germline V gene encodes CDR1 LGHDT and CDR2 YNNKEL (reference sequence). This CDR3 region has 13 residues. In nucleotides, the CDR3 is TGTGCCAGCAGCTATAGCGGAAACAATGAGCAGTTCTTC. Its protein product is CASSYSGNNEQFF.

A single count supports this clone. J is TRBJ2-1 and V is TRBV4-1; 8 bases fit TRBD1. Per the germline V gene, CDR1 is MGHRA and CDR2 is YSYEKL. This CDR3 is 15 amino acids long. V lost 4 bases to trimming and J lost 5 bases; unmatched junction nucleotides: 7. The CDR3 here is CASSPVDRDHNEQFF. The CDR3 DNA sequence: TGCGCCAGCAGCCCAGTGGACAGGGACCACAATGAGCAGTTCTTC.

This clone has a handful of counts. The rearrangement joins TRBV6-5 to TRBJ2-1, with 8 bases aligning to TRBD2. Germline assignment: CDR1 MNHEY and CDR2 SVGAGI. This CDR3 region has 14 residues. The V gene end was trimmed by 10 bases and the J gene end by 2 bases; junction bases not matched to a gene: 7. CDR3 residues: CATWGTRTYNEQFF. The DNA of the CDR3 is TGTGCCACCTGGGGGACTAGAACCTACAATGAGCAGTTCTTC.

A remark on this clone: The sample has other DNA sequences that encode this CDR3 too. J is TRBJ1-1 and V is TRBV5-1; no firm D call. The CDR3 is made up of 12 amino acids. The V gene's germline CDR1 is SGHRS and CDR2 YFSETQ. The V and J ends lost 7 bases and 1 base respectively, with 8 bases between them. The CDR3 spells CASGRENTEAFF. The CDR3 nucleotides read TGCGCCAGCGGTCGGGAGAACACTGAAGCTTTCTTT.

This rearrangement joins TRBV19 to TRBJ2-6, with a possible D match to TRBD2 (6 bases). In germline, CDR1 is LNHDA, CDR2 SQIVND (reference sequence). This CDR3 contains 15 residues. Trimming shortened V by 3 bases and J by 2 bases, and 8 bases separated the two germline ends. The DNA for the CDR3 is TGTGCCAGTAGTATTCGCGGGGCTGGGGCCAACGTCCTGACTTTC. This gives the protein CASSIRGAGANVLTF.

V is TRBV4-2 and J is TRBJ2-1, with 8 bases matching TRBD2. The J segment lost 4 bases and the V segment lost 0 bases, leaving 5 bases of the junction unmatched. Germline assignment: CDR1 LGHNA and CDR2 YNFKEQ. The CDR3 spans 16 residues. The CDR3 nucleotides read TGTGCCAGCAGCCAAGATTACGGGGGGGGGTACAATGAGCAGTTCTTC. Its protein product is CASSQDYGGGYNEQFF.

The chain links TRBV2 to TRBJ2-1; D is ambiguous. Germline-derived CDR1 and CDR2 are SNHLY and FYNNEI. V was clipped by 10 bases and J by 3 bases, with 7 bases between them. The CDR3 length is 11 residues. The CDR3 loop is CATRGYNEQFF. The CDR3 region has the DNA TGTGCCACTCGCGGCTACAATGAGCAGTTCTTC.